Listed here is a single T cell receptor beta chain. Unmatched junction bases numbered 13, after V lost 6 bases and J lost 7 bases. The CDR3 has 17 amino acids. Per the germline V gene, CDR1 is MNHEY and CDR2 is SMNVEV (reference sequence). Generated by immunoSEQ multiplex PCR, the TCRdb table keeps only in-frame clones and is missing some. Of 13,000 or so clones detected, approximately 62% appear once; the ten largest clones hold roughly a tenth. This sample stems from a study of tumor-infiltrating lymphocytes in localized non-small cell lung cancer. The sequence was obtained from a human donor with non-small cell lung cancer. Sequenced sample: uninvolved lung tissue not adjacent to the tumor. V gene TRBV27 combines with J gene TRBJ2-1; TRBD2 matches 12 bases. CDR3 in DNA: TGTGCCAGCAGCCTACTCCGCCTAGCGGGAGGGCCAAATGAGCAGTTCTTC. Its translation: CASSLLRLAGGPNEQFF.